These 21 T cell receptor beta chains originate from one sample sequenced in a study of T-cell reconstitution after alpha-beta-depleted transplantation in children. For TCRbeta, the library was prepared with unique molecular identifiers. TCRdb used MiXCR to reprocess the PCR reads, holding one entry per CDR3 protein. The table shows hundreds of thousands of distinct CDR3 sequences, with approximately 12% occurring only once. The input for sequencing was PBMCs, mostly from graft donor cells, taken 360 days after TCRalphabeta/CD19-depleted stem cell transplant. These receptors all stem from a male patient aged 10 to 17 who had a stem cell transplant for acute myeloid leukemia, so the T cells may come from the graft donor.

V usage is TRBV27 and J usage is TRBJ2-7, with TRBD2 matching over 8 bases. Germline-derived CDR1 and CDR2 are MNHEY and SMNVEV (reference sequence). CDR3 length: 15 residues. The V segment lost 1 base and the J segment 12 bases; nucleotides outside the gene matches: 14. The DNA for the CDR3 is TGTGCCAGCAGTTTATACGCGGGACTAGAATTTTATCGGTACTTC. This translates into CASSLYAGLEFYRYF.

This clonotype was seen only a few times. The CDR3 sequence: CSARPWWANTGELFF. CDR3 bases: TGCAGTGCTAGACCTTGGTGGGCGAACACCGGGGAGCTGTTTTTT. The rearrangement uses TRBV20-1 and TRBJ2-2, with D unclear. V lost 2 bases and J 0 bases, leaving 10 bases between the germline ends. This CDR3 contains 15 residues. Germline CDR1 DFQATT, CDR2 SNEGSKA (reference sequence).

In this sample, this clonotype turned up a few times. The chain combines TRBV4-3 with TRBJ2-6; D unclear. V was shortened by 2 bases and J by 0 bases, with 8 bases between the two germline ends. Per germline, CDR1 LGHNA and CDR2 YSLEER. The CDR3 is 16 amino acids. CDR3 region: CASSQRQNSGANVLTF. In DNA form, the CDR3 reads TGCGCCAGCAGCCAAAGGCAGAACTCTGGGGCCAACGTCCTGACTTTC.

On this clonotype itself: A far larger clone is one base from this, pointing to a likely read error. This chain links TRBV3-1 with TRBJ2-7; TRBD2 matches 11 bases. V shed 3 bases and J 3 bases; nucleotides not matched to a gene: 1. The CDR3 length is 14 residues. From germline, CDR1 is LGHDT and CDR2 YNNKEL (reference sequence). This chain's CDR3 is CASSQGLAVYEQYF. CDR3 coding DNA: TGTGCCAGCAGCCAGGGACTAGCGGTCTACGAGCAGTACTTC.

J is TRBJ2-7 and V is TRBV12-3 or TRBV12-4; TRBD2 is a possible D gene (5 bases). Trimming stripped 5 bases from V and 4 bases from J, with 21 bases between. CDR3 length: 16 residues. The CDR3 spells CASSMAGRKGKYEQYF. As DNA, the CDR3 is TGTGCCAGCAGTATGGCGGGTAGGAAGGGAAAGTACGAGCAGTACTTC.

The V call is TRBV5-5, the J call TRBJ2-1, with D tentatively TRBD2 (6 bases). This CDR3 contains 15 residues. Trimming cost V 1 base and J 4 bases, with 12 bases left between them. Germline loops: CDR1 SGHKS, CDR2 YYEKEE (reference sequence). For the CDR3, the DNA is TGTGCCAGCAGCTTGTGGGAGGCTAGGTACAATGAGCAGTTCTTC. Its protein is CASSLWEARYNEQFF.

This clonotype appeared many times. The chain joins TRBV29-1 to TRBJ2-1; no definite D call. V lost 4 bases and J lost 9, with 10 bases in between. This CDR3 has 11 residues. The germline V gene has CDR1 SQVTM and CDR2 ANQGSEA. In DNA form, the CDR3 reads TGCAGCGTTGGCTACCCGAGTGAGCAGTTCTTC. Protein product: CSVGYPSEQFF.

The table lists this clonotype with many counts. The CDR3 coding sequence is TGTGCCAGCAGTTACGTCCAGGTTTCCTACAATGAGCAGTTCTTC. This encodes CASSYVQVSYNEQFF. The chain uses TRBV6-2 or TRBV6-3 and TRBJ2-1; D ambiguous. V lost 2 bases and J lost 1, with 9 bases in between. The CDR3 is 15 amino acids. CDR1 is MNHEY, CDR2 SVGEGT, per germline.

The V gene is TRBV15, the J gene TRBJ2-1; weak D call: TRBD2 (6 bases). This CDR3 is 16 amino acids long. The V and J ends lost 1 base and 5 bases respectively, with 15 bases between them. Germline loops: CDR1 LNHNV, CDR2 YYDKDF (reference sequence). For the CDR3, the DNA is TGTGCCACCAGCAGAGGGGAGGTTAGCGTGGACAATGAGCAGTTCTTC. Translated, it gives CATSRGEVSVDNEQFF.

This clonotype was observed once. The CDR3 coding sequence is TGTGCCAGCAGTTTATCAGGGTATAGCAATCAGCCCCAGCATTTT. It encodes CASSLSGYSNQPQHF. This chain connects TRBV27 to TRBJ1-5; no reliable D call. The CDR3 spans 15 residues. The germline gives CDR1 MNHEY, CDR2 SMNVEV (reference sequence). Trimming left V 0 bases short and J 0 bases short, with 6 bases between.

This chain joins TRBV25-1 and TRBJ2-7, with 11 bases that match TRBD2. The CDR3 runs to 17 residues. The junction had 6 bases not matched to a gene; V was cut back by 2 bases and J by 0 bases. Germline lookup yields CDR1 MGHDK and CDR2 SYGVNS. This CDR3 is CASSENRGLAASYEQYF. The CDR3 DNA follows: TGTGCCAGCAGTGAAAATAGGGGACTAGCGGCCTCCTACGAGCAGTACTTC.

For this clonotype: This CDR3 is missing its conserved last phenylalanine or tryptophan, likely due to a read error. CDR3 amino acids: CASSLGLAGINEQFV. CDR3 nucleotides: TGTGCCAGCAGTTTAGGTCTAGCGGGGATAAATGAGCAGTTCGTC. V is TRBV27 and J is TRBJ2-1; 9 positions match TRBD2. Germline trimming cut 2 bases from V and 7 bases from J; bases unmatched to any gene: 6. Germline V gene lookup returns CDR1 MNHEY and CDR2 SMNVEV (reference sequence). The length of the CDR3 is 15 residues.

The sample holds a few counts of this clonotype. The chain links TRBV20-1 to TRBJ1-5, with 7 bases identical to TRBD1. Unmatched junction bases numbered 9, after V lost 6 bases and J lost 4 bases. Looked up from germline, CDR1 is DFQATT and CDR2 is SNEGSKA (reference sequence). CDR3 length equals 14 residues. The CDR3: CSAATGRTNQPQHF. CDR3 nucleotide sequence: TGCAGTGCAGCGACAGGGCGAACGAATCAGCCCCAGCATTTT.

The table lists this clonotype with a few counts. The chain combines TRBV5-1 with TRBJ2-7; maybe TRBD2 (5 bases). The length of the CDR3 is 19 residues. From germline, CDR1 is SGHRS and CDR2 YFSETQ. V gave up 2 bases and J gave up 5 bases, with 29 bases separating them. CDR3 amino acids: CASSFGWYSGAGLRDEQYF. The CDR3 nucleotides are TGCGCCAGCAGCTTTGGTTGGTATTCCGGTGCCGGATTGAGGGACGAGCAGTACTTC.

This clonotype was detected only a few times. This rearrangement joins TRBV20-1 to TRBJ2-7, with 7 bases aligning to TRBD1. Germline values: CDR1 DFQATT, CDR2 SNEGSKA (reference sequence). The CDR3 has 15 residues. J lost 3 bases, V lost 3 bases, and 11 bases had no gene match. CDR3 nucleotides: TGCAGTGCTAGGGACAGGCCTGGGGCACTCTACGAGCAGTACTTC. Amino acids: CSARDRPGALYEQYF.

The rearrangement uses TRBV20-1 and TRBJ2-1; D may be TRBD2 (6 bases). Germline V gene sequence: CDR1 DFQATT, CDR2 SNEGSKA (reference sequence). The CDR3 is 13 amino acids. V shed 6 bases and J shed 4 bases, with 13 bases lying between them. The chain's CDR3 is CSAGTVSYNEQFF. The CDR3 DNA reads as TGCAGTGCCGGGACTGTCTCATACAATGAGCAGTTCTTC.

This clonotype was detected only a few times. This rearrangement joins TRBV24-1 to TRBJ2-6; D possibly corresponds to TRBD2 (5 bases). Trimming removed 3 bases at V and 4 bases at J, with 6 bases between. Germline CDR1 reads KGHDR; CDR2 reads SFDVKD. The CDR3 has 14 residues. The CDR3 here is CATSDRGGANVLTF. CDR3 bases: TGTGCCACCAGTGATCGCGGGGGGGCCAACGTCCTGACTTTC.

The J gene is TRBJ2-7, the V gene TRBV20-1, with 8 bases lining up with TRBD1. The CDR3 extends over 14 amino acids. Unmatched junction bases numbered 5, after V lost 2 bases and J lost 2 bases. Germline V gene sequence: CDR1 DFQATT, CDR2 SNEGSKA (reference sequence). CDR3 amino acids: CSARQQGGTYEQYF. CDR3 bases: TGCAGTGCTAGACAACAGGGGGGAACCTACGAGCAGTACTTC.

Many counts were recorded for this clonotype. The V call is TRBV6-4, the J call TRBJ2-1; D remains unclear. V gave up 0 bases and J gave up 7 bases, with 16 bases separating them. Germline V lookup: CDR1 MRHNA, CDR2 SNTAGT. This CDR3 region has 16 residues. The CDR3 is CASSDSARTVMNEQFF. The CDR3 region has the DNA TGTGCCAGCAGTGACTCGGCCAGAACGGTCATGAATGAGCAGTTCTTC.

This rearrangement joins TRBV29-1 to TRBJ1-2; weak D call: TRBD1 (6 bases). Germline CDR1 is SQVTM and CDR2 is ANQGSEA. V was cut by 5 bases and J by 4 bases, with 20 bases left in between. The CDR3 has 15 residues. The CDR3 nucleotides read TGCAGCGTTCGAACAGGGTGGAACAGAGGCTATGGCTACACCTTC. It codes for CSVRTGWNRGYGYTF. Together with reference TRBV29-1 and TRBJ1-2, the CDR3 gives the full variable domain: SAVISQKPSRDICQRGTSLTIQCQVDSQVTMMFWYRQQPGQSLTLIATANQGSEATYESGFVIDKFPISRPNLTFSTLTVSNMSPEDSSIYLCSVRTGWNRGYGYTFGSGTRLTVV.

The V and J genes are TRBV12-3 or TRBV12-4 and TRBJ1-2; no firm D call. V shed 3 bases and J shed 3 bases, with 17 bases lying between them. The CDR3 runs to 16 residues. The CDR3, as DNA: TGTGCCAGCAGTTTCCACGCAGGAAGGCAGGACTATGGCTACACCTTC. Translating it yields CASSFHAGRQDYGYTF.